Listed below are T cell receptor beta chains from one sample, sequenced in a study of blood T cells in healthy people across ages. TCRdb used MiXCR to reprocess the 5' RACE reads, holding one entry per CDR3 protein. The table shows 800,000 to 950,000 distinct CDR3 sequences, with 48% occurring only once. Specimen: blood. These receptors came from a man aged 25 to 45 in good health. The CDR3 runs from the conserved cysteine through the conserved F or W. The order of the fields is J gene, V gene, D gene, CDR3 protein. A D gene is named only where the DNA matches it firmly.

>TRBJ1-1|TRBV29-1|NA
CSVEHRVAVEAFF
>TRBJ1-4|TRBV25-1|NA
CASSEYRANEKLFF
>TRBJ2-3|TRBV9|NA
CTSSARGPSTDTQYF
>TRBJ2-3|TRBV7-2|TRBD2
CASSTSGRPYTQYF
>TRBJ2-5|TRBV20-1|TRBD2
CSAATSGGETQYF
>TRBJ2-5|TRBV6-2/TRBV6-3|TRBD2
CASSYDVAGGPAWSPETQYF
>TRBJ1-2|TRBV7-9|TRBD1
CASSPEALDRDYGYTF
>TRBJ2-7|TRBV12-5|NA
CASGHSRAYEQYF
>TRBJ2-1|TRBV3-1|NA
CASSQLSGKGSSYNEQFF
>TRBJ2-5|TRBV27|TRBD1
CASSPRRGYQETQYF
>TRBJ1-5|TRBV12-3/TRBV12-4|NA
CASSLWGSGNQPQHF
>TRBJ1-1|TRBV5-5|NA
CAGSHQGRDTEAFF
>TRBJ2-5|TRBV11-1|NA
CASSTSNQETQYF
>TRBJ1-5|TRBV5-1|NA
CASSLEPNQPQHF
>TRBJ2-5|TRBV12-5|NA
CASGLGTRTGETQYF
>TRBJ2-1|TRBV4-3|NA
CASSQGRRNYNEQFF
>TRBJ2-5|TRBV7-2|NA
CASSSPMKETQYF
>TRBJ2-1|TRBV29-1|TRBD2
CSVEAPSGGNEQFF
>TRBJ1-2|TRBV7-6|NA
CASSLQSDSLWGYTF
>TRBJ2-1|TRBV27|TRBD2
CASTSLIAGVSYNEQFF
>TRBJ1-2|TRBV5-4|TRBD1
CASSLDRTGVDGYTF
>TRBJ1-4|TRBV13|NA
CASSSGLGGGEKLFF
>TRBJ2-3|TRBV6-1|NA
CASSEWGGATDTQYF
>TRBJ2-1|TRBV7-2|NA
CASSSSVRVENEQFF
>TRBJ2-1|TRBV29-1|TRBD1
CSVRGTASYNEQFF
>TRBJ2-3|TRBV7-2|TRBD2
CASSFPSGSRDTQYF
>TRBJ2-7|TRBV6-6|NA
CATITGTASYEQYF
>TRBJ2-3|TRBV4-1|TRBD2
CASSQVAGALTDTQYF
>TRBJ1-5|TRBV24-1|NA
CATSDAREINQPQHF
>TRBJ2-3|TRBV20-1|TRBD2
CSARDLSGDADTQYF
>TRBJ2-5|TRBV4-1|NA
CASSHLQGIGETQYF
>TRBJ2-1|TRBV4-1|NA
CASSQNDNLDYNEQFF
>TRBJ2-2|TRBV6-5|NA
CASRTVGRTGELFF
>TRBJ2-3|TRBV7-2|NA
CASSSVSGSRATQYF
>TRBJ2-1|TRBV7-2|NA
CASSSTGSSYNEQFF
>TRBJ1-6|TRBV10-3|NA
CASGRGVNSPLHF